These 8 T cell receptor beta chains were sequenced from one sample in a study of blood T cell repertoires in COVID-19. The method was immunoSEQ multiplex PCR; TCRdb's version includes in-frame clones alone and lacks a portion of them. The repertoire consists of fewer than 250,000 clones, with 85% to 90% occurring once and the leading ten covering roughly 3%. Sequenced sample: peripheral blood. All receptors come from a man between 60 and 70 years old with acute or convalescent COVID-19.

Comments on this clone: This sample includes further DNA sequences coding for the same CDR3. The chain carries TRBV2 and TRBJ2-5, with TRBD1 identical over 8 bases. The germline V gene encodes CDR1 SNHLY and CDR2 FYNNEI. CDR3 length equals 16 residues. Unmatched junction bases numbered 8, after V lost 0 bases and J lost 5 bases. The DNA of the CDR3 is TGTGCCAGCAGTGAAGCGCTTCGACAGGGGCAGGAGACCCAGTACTTC. Protein sequence: CASSEALRQGQETQYF.

V is TRBV7-3 and J is TRBJ2-3, with TRBD2 matching 7 bases. Germline assignment: CDR1 SGHTA and CDR2 FQGTGA. This CDR3 is built from 18 residues. V gave up 1 base and J gave up 3 bases; unmatched junction bases: 13. This chain's CDR3 is CASSLMVGLVGGTDTQYF. CDR3 in DNA: TGTGCCAGCAGCTTAATGGTCGGACTAGTAGGCGGGACAGATACGCAGTATTTT.

The chain employs TRBV6-1 and TRBJ2-7, with 10 bases that match TRBD1. Per germline, CDR1 MNHNS and CDR2 SASEGT. V shed 1 base and J 2 bases; nucleotides not matched to a gene: 8. The CDR3 covers 17 residues. For the CDR3, the DNA is TGTGCCAGCAGTGAAGAACTAACCGGGACAGGGGCCTACGAGCAGTACTTC. It yields the protein CASSEELTGTGAYEQYF.

The chain uses TRBV3-1 (or the pseudogene TRBV3-2) and TRBJ2-3; D may be TRBD2 (7 bases). The CDR3 runs to 17 residues. Germline V gives CDR1 LGHDT, CDR2 YNNKEL (reference sequence). V was cut by 3 bases and J by 5 bases, with 21 bases left in between. The CDR3 is CASSHVRPGGPGDTQYF. The DNA for the CDR3 is TGTGCCAGCAGCCACGTACGTCCCGGGGGGCCGGGAGATACGCAGTATTTT.

V usage is TRBV2 and J usage is TRBJ1-5; 10 nucleotides align to TRBD1. Germline lookup yields CDR1 SNHLY and CDR2 FYNNEI. Trimming took 1 base from V and 6 from J; bases not matched to a gene: 9. CDR3 length equals 17 residues. The CDR3 DNA follows: TGTGCCAGCAGTGAAGGTTATAGGACAGGGGGAGGTCAGCCCCAGCATTTT. Translation: CASSEGYRTGGGQPQHF.

The rearrangement links TRBV19 to TRBJ2-7, with unresolved D. The CDR3 consists of 13 residues. Germline loops: CDR1 LNHDA, CDR2 SQIVND (reference sequence). Trimming pared 3 bases from V and 0 bases from J, leaving 6 bases between. In DNA, the CDR3 is TGTGCCAGTAGTATGACTGCCTCCTACGAGCAGTACTTC. Protein: CASSMTASYEQYF. The full variable domain, rest sourced from reference TRBV19 and TRBJ2-7, is DGGITQSPKYLFRKEGQNVTLSCEQNLNHDAMYWYRQDPGQGLRLIYYSQIVNDFQKGDIAEGYSVSREKKESFPLTVTSAQKNPTAFYLCASSMTASYEQYFGPGTRLTVT.

The count of this clone is one. The rearrangement uses TRBV27 and TRBJ1-1; 10 bases are shared with TRBD1. CDR1 is MNHEY, CDR2 SMNVEV, per germline (reference sequence). The junction had 5 bases not matched to a gene; V was cut back by 6 bases and J by 4 bases. CDR3 size: 14 residues. The CDR3 here is CASRGQGMTTEAFF. Here the CDR3 DNA reads TGTGCCAGCAGGGGACAGGGGATGACCACTGAAGCTTTCTTT.

This chain uses TRBV7-9 with TRBJ2-2, with D possibly matching TRBD1 (7 bases). The CDR3 has 16 amino acids. V gave up 4 bases and J gave up 3 bases, with 15 bases separating them. The germline gives CDR1 SEHNR, CDR2 FQNEAQ (reference sequence). CDR3 loop: CASSSGGGADTGELFF. The CDR3 region has the DNA TGTGCCAGCAGCTCAGGAGGGGGCGCGGACACCGGGGAGCTGTTTTTT.